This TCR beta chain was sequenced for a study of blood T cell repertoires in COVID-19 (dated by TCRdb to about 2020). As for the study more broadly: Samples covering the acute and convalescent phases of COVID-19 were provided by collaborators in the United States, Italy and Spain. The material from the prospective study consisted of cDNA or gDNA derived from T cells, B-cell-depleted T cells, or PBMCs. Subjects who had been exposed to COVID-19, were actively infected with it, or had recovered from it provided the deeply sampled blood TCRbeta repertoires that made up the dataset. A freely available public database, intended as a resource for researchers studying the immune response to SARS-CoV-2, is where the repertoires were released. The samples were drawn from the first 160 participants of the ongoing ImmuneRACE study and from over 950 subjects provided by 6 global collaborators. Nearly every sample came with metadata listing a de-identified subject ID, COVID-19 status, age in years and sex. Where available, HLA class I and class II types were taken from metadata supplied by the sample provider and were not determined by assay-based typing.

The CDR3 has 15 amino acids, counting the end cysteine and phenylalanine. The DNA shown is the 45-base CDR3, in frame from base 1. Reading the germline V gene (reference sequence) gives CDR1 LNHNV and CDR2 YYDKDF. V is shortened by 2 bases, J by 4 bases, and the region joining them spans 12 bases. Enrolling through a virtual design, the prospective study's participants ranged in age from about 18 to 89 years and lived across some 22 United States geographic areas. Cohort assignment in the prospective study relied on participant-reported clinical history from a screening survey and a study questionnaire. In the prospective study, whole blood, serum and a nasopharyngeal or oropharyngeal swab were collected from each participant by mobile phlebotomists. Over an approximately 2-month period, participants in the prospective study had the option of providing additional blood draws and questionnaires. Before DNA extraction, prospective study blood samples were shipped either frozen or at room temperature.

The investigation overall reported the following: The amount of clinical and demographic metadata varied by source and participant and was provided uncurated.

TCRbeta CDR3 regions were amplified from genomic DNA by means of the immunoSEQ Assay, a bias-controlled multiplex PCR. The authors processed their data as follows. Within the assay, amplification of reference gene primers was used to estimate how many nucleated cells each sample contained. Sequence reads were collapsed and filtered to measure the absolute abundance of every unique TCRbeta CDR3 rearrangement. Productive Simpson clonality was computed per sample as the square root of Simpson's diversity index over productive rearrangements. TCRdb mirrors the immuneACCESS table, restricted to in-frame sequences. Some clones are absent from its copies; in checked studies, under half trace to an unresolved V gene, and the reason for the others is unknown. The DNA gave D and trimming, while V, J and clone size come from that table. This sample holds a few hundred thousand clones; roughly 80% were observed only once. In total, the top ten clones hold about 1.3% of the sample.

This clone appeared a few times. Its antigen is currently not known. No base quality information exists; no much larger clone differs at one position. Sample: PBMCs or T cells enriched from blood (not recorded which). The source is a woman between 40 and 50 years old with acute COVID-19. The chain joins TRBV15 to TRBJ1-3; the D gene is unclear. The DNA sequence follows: TGTGCCACCAGCAGAACCGGTCATTCCGGAAACACCATATATTTT. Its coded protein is CATSRTGHSGNTIYF. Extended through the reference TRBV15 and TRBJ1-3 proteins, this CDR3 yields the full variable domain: DAMVIQNPRYQVTQFGKPVTLSCSQTLNHNVMYWYQQKSSQAPKLLFHYYDKDFNNEADTPDNFQSRRPNTSFCFLDIRSPGLGDTAMYLCATSRTGHSGNTIYFGEGSWLTVV.